These T cell receptor beta chains were read from a single sample in a study of breast tumors, draining lymph nodes, adjacent tissues. TCRdb called the multiplex PCR reads again in MiXCR, with one record for every CDR3 protein. Of 20,000 to 25,000 distinct CDR3 sequences listed, about 41% are singletons. Sequencing was carried out using breast tumor tissue. These receptors were collected from a female donor with breast cancer. Some clones in this sample may be carry-over from other donors' samples. CDR3s include the opening cysteine and the closing phenylalanine or tryptophan. A D gene is named only where the DNA matches it firmly. Clone sizes are given selectively: once, few, many, or a class where the clone is expanded.

D gene	clone size	V gene	J gene	CDR3 DNA	CDR3 protein
TRBD2	many	TRBV5-1	TRBJ2-3	TGCGCCAGCAGCTGGGGGGGGACCACAGATACGCAGTATTTT	CASSWGGTTDTQYF
TRBD2	NA	TRBV9	TRBJ2-3	TGTGCCAGCAGCACCCGTCGACTAGCGGGGGAAGATACGCAGTATTTT	CASSTRRLAGEDTQYF
TRBD1	NA	TRBV6-4	TRBJ1-6	TGTGCCAGCAGACAGGGGATAGATTCACCCCTCCACTTT	CASRQGIDSPLHF
TRBD1	many	TRBV7-9	TRBJ2-1	TGTGCCAGCAGCTTAGAGGGACAGCTCTACAATGAGCAGTTCTTC	CASSLEGQLYNEQFF
NA	NA	TRBV2	TRBJ2-3	TGTGCCAGCAGAAGACCTCAGGCAGGGCAAGATACGCAGTATTTT	CASRRPQAGQDTQYF
TRBD1	few	TRBV29-1	TRBJ2-1	TGCAGCGTTGACGCCGGGACAGGGGGCGAGCAGTTCTTC	CSVDAGTGGEQFF
TRBD2	NA	TRBV20-1	TRBJ2-5	TGCAGTGCTCGAAGCGGGGGGGCCTCCAGAGAGACCCAGTACTTC	CSARSGGASRETQYF
TRBD1	NA	TRBV5-1	TRBJ2-3	TGCGCCAGCAGAGGGGCGACAGGGCAGGGAGATACGCAGTATTTT	CASRGATGQGDTQYF
NA	NA	TRBV12-3/TRBV12-4	TRBJ1-3	TGTGCCAGCAGTCCTAGACACCGTGACACCGTATATTTT	CASSPRHRDTVYF
NA	many	TRBV7-2	TRBJ1-5	TGTGCCAGCAGCTTAGCGCATTCAGTGGGGCAGCCCCAGCATTTT	CASSLAHSVGQPQHF
NA	many	TRBV19	TRBJ2-1	TGTGCCAGTAGTGGGGGGGCTGCCTACAATGAGCAGTTCTTC	CASSGGAAYNEQFF
NA	few	TRBV5-1	TRBJ2-2	TGCGCCAGCAGCTTGGTCGGGACGGCAAGGACCGGGGAGCTGTTTTTT	CASSLVGTARTGELFF
NA	many	TRBV7-9	TRBJ2-7	TGTGCCAGCAGCCCCCACCCCCACGAGCAGTACTTC	CASSPHPHEQYF
NA	NA	TRBV12-3/TRBV12-4	TRBJ2-7	TGTGCCAGCAGTTTGCGGGGACGCGCCTACGAGCAGTACTTC	CASSLRGRAYEQYF
NA	NA	TRBV7-9	TRBJ2-3	TGTGCCAGCAGCTACCCCGGTGGAGTCACAGATACGCAGTATTTT	CASSYPGGVTDTQYF
TRBD1	medium-sized	TRBV10-1	TRBJ2-6	TGCGCCAGCAGCTCGGGACAGGGGGCAGTTGGGGCCAACGTCCTGACTTTC	CASSSGQGAVGANVLTF
NA	NA	TRBV19	TRBJ2-7	TGTGCCAGTAGTCCGACCGGGAAGACCTACGAGCAGTACTTC	CASSPTGKTYEQYF
TRBD1	NA	TRBV6-1	TRBJ1-4	TGTGCCATCTCGGACAGGAGGAATGAAAAACTGTTTTTT	CAISDRRNEKLFF